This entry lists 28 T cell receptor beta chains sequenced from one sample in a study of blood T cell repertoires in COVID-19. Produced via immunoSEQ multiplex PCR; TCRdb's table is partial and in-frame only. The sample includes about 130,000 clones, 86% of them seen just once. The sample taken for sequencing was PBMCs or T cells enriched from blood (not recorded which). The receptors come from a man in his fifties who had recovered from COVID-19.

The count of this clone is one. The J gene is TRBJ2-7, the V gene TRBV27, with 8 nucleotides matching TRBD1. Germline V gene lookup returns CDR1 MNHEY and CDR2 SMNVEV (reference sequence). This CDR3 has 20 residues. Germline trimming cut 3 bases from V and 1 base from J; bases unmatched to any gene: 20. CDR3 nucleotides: TGTGCCAGCAGTTTGAGGGCCGGGACAGGTCGGGGGCGGGCGTCCTACGAGCAGTACTTC. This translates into CASSLRAGTGRGRASYEQYF.

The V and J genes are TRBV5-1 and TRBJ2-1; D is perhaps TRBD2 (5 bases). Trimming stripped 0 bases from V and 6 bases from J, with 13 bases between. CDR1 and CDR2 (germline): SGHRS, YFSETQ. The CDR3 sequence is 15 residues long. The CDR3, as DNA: TGCGCCAGCAGCTTGGTCGTGGGAGTGGCCAATGAGCAGTTCTTC. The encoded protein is CASSLVVGVANEQFF. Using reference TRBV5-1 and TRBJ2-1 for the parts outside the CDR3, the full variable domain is KAGVTQTPRYLIKTRGQQVTLSCSPISGHRSVSWYQQTPGQGLQFLFEYFSETQRNKGNFPGRFSGRQFSNSRSEMNVSTLELGDSALYLCASSLVVGVANEQFFGPGTRLTVL.

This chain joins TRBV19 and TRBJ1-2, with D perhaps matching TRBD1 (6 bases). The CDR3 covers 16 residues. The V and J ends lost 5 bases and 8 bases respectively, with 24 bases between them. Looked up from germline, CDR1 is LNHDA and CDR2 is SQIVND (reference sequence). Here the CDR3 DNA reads TGTGCCAGTAGTCAACCGTCTTACGGGACAAAGGACGGCTACACCTTC. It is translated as CASSQPSYGTKDGYTF.

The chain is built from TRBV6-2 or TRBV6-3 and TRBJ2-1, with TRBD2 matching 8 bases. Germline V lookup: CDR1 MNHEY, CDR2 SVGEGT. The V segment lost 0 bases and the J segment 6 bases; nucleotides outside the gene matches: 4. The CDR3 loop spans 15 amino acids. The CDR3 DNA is TGTGCCAGCAGTTACTCGAGGCGGGGGGTCAATGAGCAGTTCTTC. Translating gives CASSYSRRGVNEQFF.

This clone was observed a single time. Here the CDR3 DNA reads TGTGCCAGCAGCCCGGGACTAGCGGGCGACAACTCCTACGAGCAGTACGTC. It translates to CASSPGLAGDNSYEQYV. V usage is TRBV7-6 and J usage is TRBJ2-7; 12 bases agree with TRBD2. V dropped 5 bases and J dropped 0; count of bases not matched to a gene: 8. The germline V gene has CDR1 SGHVS and CDR2 FNYEAQ. This CDR3 is built from 17 residues.

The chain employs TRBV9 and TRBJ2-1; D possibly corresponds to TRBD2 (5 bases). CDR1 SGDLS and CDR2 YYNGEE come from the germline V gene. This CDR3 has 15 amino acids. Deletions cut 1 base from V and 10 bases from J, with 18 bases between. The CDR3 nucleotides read TGTGCCAGCAGCGTAAGCGGTCGTCCCGTGTCGGAGCAGTTCTTC. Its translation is CASSVSGRPVSEQFF.

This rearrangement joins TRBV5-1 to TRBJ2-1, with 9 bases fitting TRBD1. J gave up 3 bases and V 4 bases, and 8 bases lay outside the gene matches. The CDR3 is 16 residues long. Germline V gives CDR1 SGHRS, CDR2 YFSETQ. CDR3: CASSVQGAQGYNEQFF. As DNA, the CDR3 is TGCGCCAGCAGCGTACAGGGGGCGCAGGGCTACAATGAGCAGTTCTTC.

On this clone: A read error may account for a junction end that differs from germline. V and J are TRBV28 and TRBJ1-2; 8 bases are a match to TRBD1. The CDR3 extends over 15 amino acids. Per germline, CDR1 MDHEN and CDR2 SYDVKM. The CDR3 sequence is CASSGQGKELGGYTF. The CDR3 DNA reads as TGTGCCAGCAGTGGACAGGGAAAGGAGCTAGGAGGCTATACCTTC.

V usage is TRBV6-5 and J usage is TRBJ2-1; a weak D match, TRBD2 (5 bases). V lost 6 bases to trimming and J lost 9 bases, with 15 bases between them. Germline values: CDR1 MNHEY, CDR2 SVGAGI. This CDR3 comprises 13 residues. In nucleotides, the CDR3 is TGTGCCAGCAGCTTTGAAACCCGGGGTGAGCAGTTCTTC. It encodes CASSFETRGEQFF.

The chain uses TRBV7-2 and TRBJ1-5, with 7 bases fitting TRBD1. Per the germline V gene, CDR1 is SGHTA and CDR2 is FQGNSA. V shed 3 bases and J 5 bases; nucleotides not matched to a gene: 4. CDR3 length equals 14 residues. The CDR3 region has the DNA TGTGCCAGCAGCTTTAGACAGGGTGATCAGCCCCAGCATTTT. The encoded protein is CASSFRQGDQPQHF.

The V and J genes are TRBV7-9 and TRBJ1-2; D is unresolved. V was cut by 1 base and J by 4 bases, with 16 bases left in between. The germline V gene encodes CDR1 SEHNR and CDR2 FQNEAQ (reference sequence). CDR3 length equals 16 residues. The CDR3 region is CASSLGMGSPVYGYTF. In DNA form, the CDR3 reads TGTGCCAGCAGCTTAGGTATGGGCAGTCCCGTCTATGGCTACACCTTC.

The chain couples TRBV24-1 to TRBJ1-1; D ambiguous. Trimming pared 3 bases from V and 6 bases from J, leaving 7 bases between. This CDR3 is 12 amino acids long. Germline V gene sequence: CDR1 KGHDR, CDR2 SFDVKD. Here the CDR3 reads CATSDTTAEAFF. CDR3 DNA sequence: TGTGCCACCAGTGATACTACGGCTGAAGCTTTCTTT.

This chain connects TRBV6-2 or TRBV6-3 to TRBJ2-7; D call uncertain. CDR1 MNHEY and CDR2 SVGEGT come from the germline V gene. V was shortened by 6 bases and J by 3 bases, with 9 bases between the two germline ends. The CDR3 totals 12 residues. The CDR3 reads CASSLQIYEQYF. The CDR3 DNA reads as TGTGCCAGCAGCCTTCAGATCTACGAGCAGTACTTC.

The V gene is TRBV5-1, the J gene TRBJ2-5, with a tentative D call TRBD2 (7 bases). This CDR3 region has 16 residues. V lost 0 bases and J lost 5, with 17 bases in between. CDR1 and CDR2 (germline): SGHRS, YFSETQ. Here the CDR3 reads CASSLAGATSSETQYF. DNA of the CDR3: TGCGCCAGCAGCTTGGCGGGGGCGACTAGCAGTGAGACCCAGTACTTC. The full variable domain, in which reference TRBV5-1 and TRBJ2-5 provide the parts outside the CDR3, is KAGVTQTPRYLIKTRGQQVTLSCSPISGHRSVSWYQQTPGQGLQFLFEYFSETQRNKGNFPGRFSGRQFSNSRSEMNVSTLELGDSALYLCASSLAGATSSETQYFGPGTRLLVL.

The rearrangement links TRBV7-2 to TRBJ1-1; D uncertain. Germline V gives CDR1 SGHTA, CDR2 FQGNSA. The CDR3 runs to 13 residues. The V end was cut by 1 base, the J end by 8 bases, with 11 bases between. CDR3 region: CASSLGLGREAFF. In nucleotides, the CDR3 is TGTGCCAGCAGCTTAGGGCTTGGCAGGGAAGCTTTCTTT.

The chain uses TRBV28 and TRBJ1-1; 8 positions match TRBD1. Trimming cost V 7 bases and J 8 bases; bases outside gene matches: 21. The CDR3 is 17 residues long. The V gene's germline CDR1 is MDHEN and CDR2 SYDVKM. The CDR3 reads CASTTPGISQGGGEAFF. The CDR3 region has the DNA TGTGCCAGCACCACGCCCGGGATTTCACAGGGGGGGGGAGAAGCTTTCTTT.

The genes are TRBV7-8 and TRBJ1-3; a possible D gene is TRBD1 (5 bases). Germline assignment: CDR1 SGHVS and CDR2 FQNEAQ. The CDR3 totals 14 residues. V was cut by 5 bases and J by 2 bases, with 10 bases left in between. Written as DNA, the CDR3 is TGTGCCAGCAGCCGTCGGGGGGCTGGAAACACCATATATTTT. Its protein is CASSRRGAGNTIYF.

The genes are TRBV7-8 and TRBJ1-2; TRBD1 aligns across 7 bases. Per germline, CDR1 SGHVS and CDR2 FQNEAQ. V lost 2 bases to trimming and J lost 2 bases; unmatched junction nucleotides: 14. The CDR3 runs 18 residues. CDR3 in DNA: TGTGCCAGCAGCTTAAGGGAAATGTACAGGGGCGACAACTATGGCTACACCTTC. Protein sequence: CASSLREMYRGDNYGYTF. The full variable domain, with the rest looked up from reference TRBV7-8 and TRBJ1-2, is GAGVSQSPRYKVAKRGQDVALRCDPISGHVSLFWYQQALGQGPEFLTYFQNEAQLDKSGLPSDRFFAERPEGSVSTLKIQRTQQEDSAVYLCASSLREMYRGDNYGYTFGSGTRLTVV.

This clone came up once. CDR3 nucleotides: TGTGCCAGCAGCGTAGAAGGGGGGGCGCGGGGCACTGAAGCTTTCTTT. This gives the protein CASSVEGGARGTEAFF. V usage is TRBV9 and J usage is TRBJ1-1; D perhaps matches TRBD1 (6 bases). Trimming pared 0 bases from V and 4 bases from J, leaving 16 bases between. Per the germline V gene, CDR1 is SGDLS and CDR2 is YYNGEE. The CDR3 is 16 amino acids. Supplemented by reference TRBV9 and TRBJ1-1, the full variable domain reads DSGVTQTPKHLITATGQRVTLRCSPRSGDLSVYWYQQSLDQGLQFLIQYYNGEERAKGNILERFSAQQFPDLHSELNLSSLELGDSALYFCASSVEGGARGTEAFFGQGTRLTVV.

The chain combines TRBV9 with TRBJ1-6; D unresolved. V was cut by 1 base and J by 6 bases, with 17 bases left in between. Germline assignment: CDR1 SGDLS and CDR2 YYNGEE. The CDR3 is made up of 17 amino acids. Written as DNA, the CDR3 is TGTGCCAGCAGCGTAAGCCCCTCCCCCAAAAGTAATTCACCCCTCCACTTT. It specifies CASSVSPSPKSNSPLHF.

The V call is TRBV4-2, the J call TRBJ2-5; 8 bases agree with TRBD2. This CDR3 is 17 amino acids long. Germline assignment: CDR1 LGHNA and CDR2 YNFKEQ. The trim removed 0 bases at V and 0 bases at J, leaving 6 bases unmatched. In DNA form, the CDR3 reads TGTGCCAGCAGCCAAGATCCCCGCGGGGGGAACCAAGAGACCCAGTACTTC. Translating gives CASSQDPRGGNQETQYF.

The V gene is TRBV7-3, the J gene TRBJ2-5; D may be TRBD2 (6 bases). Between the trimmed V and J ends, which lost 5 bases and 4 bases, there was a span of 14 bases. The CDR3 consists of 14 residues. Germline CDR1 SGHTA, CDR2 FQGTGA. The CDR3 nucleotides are TGTGCCAGCAGCCCAGGAGTGGGGGGAGAGACCCAGTACTTC. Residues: CASSPGVGGETQYF.

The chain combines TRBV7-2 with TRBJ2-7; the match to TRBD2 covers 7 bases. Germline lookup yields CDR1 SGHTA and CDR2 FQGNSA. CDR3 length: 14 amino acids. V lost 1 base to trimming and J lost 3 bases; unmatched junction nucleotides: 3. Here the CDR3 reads CASSLGREYYEQYF. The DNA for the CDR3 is TGTGCCAGCAGCTTAGGGCGGGAGTACTACGAGCAGTACTTC.

The CDR3 reads CASSLGFGGYEQYV. The CDR3 DNA sequence: TGCGCCAGCAGCCTTGGGTTCGGGGGCTACGAGCAGTACGTC. The chain has TRBV5-1 and TRBJ2-7, with D perhaps TRBD2 (6 bases). Trimming removed 4 bases from V and 3 bases from J, with 14 bases in between. The germline V gene encodes CDR1 SGHRS and CDR2 YFSETQ. The CDR3 covers 14 residues.

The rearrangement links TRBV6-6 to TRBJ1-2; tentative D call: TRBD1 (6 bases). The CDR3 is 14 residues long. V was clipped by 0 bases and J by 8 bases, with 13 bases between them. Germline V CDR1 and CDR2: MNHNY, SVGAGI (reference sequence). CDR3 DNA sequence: TGTGCCAGCAGTTACTCTGCTCAGGGGTCGGGCTACACCTTC. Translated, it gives CASSYSAQGSGYTF.

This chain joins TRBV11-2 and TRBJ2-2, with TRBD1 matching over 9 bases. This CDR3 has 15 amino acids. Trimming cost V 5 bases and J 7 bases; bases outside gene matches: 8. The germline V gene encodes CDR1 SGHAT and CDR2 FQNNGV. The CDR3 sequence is CASSPRTGVIGELFF. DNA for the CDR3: TGTGCCAGCAGCCCCCGGACAGGGGTCATCGGGGAGCTGTTTTTT. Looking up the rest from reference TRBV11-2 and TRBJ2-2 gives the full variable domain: EAGVAQSPRYKIIEKRQSVAFWCNPISGHATLYWYQQILGQGPKLLIQFQNNGVVDDSQLPKDRFSAERLKGVDSTLKIQPAKLEDSAVYLCASSPRTGVIGELFFGEGSRLTVL.

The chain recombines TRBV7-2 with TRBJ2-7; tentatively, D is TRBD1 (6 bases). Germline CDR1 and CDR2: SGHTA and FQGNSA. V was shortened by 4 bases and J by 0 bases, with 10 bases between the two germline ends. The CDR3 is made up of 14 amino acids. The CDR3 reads CASSYNRDSYEQYF. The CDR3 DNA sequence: TGTGCCAGCAGCTACAACAGGGACTCCTACGAGCAGTACTTC.

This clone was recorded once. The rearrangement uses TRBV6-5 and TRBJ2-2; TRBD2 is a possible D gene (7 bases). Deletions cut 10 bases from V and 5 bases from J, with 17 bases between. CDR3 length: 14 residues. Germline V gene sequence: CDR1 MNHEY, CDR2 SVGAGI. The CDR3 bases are TGTGCCACCTCACTTAGGGGGGGTACCGGGGAGCTGTTTTTT. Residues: CATSLRGGTGELFF.